This paragraph reports one T cell receptor beta chain. The antigen remains undetermined. It was via CD45RO/CCR7/CD25/CD127/CD95/CD27 that CD4+ naive, central memory, regulatory and stem cell-like memory cells were sorted. The entirety of the isolated RNA underwent reverse transcription, so expressed TCRB transcripts were sequenced. Only in-frame clones appear in the TCRdb table, and some are missing; sequencing was by immunoSEQ multiplex PCR. This table holds about 260,000 clones, about 63% found once. With V trimmed by 7 bases and J by 0 bases, 6 bases remained unmatched. CDR3 size: 14 residues. Germline loops: CDR1 SQVTM, CDR2 ANQGSEA. The data originate from a study of beta chain features in type 1 diabetes. Points from the study as a whole: Shorter TCRB CDR3s, moderately but significantly so, were found in Type 1 diabetes patients in all four CD4+ subsets. In patients and controls equally, PCR might favor templates that are shorter.

J is TRBJ2-7 and V is TRBV29-1; 10 bases are a match to TRBD1. The origin of this receptor is a young man in good health. The source material was naive CD4+ T cells from blood. CDR3 nucleotides: TGCAGCGCCACCCGGGACAGGGGCTCCTACGAGCAGTACTTC. The encoded protein is CSATRDRGSYEQYF.